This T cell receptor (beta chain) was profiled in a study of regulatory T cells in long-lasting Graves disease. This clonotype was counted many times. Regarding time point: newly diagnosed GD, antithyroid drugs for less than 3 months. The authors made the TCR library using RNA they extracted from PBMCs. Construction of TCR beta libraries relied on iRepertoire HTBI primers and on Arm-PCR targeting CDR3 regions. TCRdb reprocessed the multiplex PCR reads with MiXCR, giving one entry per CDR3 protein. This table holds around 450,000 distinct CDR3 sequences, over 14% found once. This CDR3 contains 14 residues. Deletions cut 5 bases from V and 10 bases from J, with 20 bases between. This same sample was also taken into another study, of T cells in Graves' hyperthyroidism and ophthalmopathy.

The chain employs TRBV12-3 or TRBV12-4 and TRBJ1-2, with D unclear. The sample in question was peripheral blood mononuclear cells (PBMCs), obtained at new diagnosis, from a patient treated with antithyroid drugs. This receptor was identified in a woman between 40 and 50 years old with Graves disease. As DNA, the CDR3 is TGTGCCAGCAGTCCCAGTGGTCTAGGGATGGACTACACCTTC. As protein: CASSPSGLGMDYTF.